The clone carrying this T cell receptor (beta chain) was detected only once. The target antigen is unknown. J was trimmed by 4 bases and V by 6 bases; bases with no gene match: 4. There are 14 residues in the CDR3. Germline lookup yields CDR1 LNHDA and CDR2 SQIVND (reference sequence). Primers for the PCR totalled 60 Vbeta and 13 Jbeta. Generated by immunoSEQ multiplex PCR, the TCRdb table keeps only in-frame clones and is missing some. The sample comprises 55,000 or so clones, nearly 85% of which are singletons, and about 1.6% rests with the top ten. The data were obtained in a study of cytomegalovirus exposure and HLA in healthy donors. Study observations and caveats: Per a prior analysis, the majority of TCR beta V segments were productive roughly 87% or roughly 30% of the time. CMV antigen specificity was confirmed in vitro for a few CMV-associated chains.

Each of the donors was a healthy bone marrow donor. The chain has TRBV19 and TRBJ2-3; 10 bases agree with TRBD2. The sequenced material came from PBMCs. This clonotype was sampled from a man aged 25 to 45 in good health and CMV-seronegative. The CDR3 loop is CASSERGGPDTQYF. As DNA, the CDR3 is TGTGCCAGTAGCGAGCGGGGGGGCCCAGATACGCAGTATTTT.